This TCR beta chain derives from a study of CD4+ T cells in melanoma (dated by TCRdb to between 2021 and 2024). In the study overall: The study examined neoantigen-specific CD4+ T cells in human melanoma. Summary of the overall study and its limitations: The report described a correlation between neoantigen-specific CD4+ T cells and the function of CD8+ T cells, macrophages and B cells. Neoantigen-specific CD4+ T cells in melanoma were reported to have a range of differentiation states.

In the case of this clone: Which antigen it targets is not known. No qualities accompany the bases; no much larger clone lies one base away.

The donors were melanoma patients. Library creation used the immunoSEQ multiplex PCR assay. The source is immuneACCESS, and TCRdb retained only in-frame sequences with V and J called. Part of the clones is not carried over; for the studies checked, unresolved V genes explain less than half of this, and the remainder is unexplained. Here the sample has 120,000 to 150,000 clones; around nine tenths occur a single time. About 1.5% of the sample lies in the top ten. The origin of this receptor is a human donor with melanoma.

Here the CDR3 is given as CASSQDRLGPSGNEQFF. In nucleotides, the sequence is TGTGCCAGCAGCCAAGATAGGCTGGGGCCATCCGGGAATGAGCAGTTCTTC. The chain is encoded by TRBV4-2 joined to TRBJ2-1, and the D gene may be TRBD1, 5 bases matching. Looking up the germline V gene yields CDR1 LGHNA and CDR2 YNFKEQ. The cysteine opens and the phenylalanine closes a CDR3 of 17 amino acids. Solely the CDR3 DNA is kept, with 51 bases framed from the first base. Deletion took 0 bases off V and 7 bases off J, with a span of 19 bases between the germline ends.